This TCR beta chain originates from a study of B cell selection in AIRE deficiency. TCRdb's table, derived via immunoSEQ multiplex PCR, lists solely in-frame clones and lacks some. The table lists 20,000 to 25,000 clones, around 97% of them singletons. CD4+CD127+ cells were sorted as the conventional CD4 T cells. To note about this clone: Its cognate antigen is unknown.

Study outcomes and limitations: Healthy donors alone shared 30% to 35% of 3,500 to 4,000 Treg sequences; patients alone around 8.5%. Patient Tconv and Treg cells showed healthy-like TCRBV usage, CDR3 length, diversity. Healthy Tconv contained about 37% of shared healthy Treg sequences; only TCRbeta sequenced. CDR3s were shorter in shared Treg sequences, reflecting few non-templated nucleotide insertions.

This CDR3 has 17 residues. Germline CDR1 KGHSH, CDR2 LQKENI. V lost 1 base to trimming and J lost 0 bases, with 15 bases between them. The sequencing input was conventional CD4+ T cells sorted from PBMCs. This TCR came from a human donor with AIRE deficiency. This chain joins TRBV18 and TRBJ2-5; D might be TRBD2 (6 bases). The CDR3: CASSPRVGTRDQETQYF. In nucleotides, the CDR3 is TGTGCCAGCTCACCACGGGTCGGGACTCGAGACCAAGAGACCCAGTACTTC.